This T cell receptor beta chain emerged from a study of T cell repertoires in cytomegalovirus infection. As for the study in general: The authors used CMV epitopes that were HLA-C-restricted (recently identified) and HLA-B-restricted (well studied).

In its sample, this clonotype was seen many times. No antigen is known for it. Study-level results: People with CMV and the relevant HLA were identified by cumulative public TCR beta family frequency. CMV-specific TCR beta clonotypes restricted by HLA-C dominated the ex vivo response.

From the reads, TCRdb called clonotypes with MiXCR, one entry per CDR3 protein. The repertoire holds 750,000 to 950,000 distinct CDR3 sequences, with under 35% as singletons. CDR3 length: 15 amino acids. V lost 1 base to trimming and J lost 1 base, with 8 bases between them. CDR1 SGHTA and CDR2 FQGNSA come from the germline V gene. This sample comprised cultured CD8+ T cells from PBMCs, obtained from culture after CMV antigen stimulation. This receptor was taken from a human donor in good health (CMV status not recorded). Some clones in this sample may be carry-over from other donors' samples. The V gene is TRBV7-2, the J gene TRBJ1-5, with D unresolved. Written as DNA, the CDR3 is TGTGCCAGCAGCTTAGACCTCAGGAGCAATCAGCCCCAGCATTTT. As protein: CASSLDLRSNQPQHF.